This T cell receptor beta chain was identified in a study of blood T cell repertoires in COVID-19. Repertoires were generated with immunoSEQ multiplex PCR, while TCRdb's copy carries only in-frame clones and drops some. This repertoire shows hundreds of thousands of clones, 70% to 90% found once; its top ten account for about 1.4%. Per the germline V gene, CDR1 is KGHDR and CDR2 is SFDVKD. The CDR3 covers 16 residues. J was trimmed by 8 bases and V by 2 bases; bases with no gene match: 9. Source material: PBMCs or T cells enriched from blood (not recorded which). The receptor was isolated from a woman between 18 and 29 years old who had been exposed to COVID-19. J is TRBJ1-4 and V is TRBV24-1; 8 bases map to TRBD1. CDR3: CATSDSTDRGREKLFF. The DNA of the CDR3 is TGTGCCACCAGTGATTCTACCGACAGGGGAAGGGAAAAACTGTTTTTT.